This T cell receptor beta chain was profiled in a study of shared clonotypes between healthy human individuals. Study as a whole: Used for every donor were three CD4 naive, three CD4 memory, two CD8 naive and one CD8 memory plate.

Study-wide findings and caveats: Generation of non-shared clonotypes was less probable than generation of clonotypes shared by all four donors. Among the subsets, naive ones generally showed larger estimated richness than memory ones.

This clone was found once. Antigen specificity is unknown. The method was immunoSEQ multiplex PCR; TCRdb's version includes in-frame clones alone and lacks a portion of them. The data hold 2.3 million or so clones, with over 85% observed a single time. V gave up 3 bases and J gave up 2 bases, with 17 bases separating them. The CDR3 sequence is 18 residues long. CDR1 is MDHEN, CDR2 SYDVKM, per germline. The chain couples TRBV28 to TRBJ2-6, with a tentative D call TRBD1 (6 bases). The TCR sequence derives from a man aged 18 to 30 in good health. Some clones in this sample may be carry-over from other donors' samples. Sequencing was carried out using naive CD4+ T cells from PBMCs. Subset denoted: CD45RA+ positively selected. The CDR3 sequence: CASSFGQGTPPGANVLTF. As DNA, the CDR3 is TGTGCCAGCAGTTTTGGTCAGGGGACCCCGCCTGGGGCCAACGTCCTGACTTTC. Drawing the rest from reference TRBV28 and TRBJ2-6, the complete variable domain is DVKVTQSSRYLVKRTGEKVFLECVQDMDHENMFWYRQDPGLGLRLIYFSYDVKMKEKGDIPEGYSVSREKKERFSLILESASTNQTSMYLCASSFGQGTPPGANVLTFGAGSRLTVL.